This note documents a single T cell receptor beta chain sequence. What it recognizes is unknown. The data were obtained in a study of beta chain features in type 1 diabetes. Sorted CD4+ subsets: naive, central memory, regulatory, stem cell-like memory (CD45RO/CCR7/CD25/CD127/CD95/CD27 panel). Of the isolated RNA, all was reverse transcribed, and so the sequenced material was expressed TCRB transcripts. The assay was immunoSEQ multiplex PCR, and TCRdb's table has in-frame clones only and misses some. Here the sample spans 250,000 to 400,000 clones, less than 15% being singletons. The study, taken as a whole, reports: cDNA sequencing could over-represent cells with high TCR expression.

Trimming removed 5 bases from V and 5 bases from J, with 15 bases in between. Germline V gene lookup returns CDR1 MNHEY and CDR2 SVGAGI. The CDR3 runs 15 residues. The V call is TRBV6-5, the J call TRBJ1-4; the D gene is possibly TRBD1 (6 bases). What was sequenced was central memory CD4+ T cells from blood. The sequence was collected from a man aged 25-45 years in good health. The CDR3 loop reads CASSVRDIVNEKLFF. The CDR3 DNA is TGTGCCAGCAGTGTACGGGACATAGTAAATGAAAAACTGTTTTTT.